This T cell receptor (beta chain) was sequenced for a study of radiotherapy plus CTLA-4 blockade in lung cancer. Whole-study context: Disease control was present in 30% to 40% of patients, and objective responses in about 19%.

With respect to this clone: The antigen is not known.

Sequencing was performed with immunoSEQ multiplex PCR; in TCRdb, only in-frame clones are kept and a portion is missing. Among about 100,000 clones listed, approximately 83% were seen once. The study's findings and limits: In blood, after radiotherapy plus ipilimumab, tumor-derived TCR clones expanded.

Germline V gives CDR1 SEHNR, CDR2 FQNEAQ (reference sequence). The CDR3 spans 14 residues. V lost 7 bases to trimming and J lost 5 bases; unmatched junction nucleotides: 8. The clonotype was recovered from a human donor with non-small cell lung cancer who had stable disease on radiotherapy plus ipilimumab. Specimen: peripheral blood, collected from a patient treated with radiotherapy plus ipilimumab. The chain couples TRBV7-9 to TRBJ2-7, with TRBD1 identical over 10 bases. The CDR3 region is CASNPTGGLDEQYF. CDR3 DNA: TGTGCCAGCAACCCGACAGGGGGCCTAGACGAGCAGTACTTC.